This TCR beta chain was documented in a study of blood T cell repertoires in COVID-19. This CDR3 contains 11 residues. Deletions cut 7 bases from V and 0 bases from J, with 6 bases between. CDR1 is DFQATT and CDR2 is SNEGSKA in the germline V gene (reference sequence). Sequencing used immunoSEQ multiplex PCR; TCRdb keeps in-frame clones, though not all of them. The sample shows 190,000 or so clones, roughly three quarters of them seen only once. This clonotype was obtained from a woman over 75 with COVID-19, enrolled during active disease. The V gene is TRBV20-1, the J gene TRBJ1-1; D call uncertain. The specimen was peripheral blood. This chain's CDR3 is CSGRMNTEAFF. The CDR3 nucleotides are TGCAGTGGGCGGATGAACACTGAAGCTTTCTTT.